This TCR beta chain was recovered during a study of T cell repertoires and HLA-DP antigens. The overall study: Donor ages ranged from 18-to-29 to 60-to-69; two men, one woman. The study, taken as a whole, reports: Contaminating CD137-negative cells in sorted fractions might have affected detection of rare CDR3 sequences. Average cumulative frequency of previously undetected clones was 35% to 40% against one allele and around 50% against the other.

Label stands for: CD137+ CD4 T cells sorted after culture with HeLa expressing allogeneic HLA-DP. Stimulation used HeLa cells expressing transduced HLA-DPA1/DPB1, HLA-DM, invariant chain and CD80. After 15 days' expansion, CD4+ cells were restimulated 20 to 25 h with HeLa expressing allogeneic DPB1. The CDR3 is 15 residues long. The V gene lost 6 bases and the J gene lost 0 bases, with 11 bases spanning the gap. CDR1 and CDR2 (germline): MRHNA, SNTAGT. Sequencing was performed with immunoSEQ multiplex PCR; in TCRdb, only in-frame clones are kept and a portion is missing. This table has over 150 clones, 56% appearing once.

This rearrangement joins TRBV6-4 to TRBJ2-2, with D perhaps given as TRBD1 or TRBD2 (5 bases each). The sample consisted of alloreactive CD137+ CD4+ T cells from cultured PBMCs. Subset meaning: CD137+ CD4+ cells sorted after 20 to 25 h restimulation with the allogeneic HLA-DP-expressing HeLa cells. This receptor was identified in a man aged 45-60 years in good health and CMV-seronegative. The CDR3 region has the DNA TGTGCCAGCAGCCCGGGACGGTCGAACACCGGGGAGCTGTTTTTT. This gives the protein CASSPGRSNTGELFF.